The 5 T cell receptor beta chains below all came from one sample that was sequenced in a study of a mutant IDH1 vaccine in newly diagnosed glioma. Noted time point: week 35, safety follow-up. In the vaccine, a single dose held 300 ug of the mutant IDH1 20-mer peptide, along with topical imiquimod. Sequencing was performed with immunoSEQ multiplex PCR; in TCRdb, only in-frame clones are kept and a portion is missing. Of about 48,000 clones in the sample, 65% to 85% are singletons; the top ten hold roughly 6.8%. Their antigen targets remain unknown. The sequencing used PBMCs, collected from a glioma patient whose treatment included an IDH1 peptide vaccine. These receptors were taken from a middle-aged man with glioma.

This rearrangement joins TRBV5-1 to TRBJ2-3; TRBD2 aligns across 8 bases. CDR1 and CDR2 (germline): SGHRS, YFSETQ. The CDR3 runs to 14 residues. Unmatched junction bases numbered 11, after V lost 7 bases and J lost 7 bases. The chain's CDR3 is CASFEGLGPYTQYF. CDR3 DNA sequence: TGCGCCAGCTTCGAGGGACTAGGACCATATACGCAGTATTTT.

This clone occurred once. V is TRBV9 and J is TRBJ1-6; tentative D call: TRBD1 (6 bases). Looked up from germline, CDR1 is SGDLS and CDR2 is YYNGEE. The CDR3 spans 13 residues. V lost 6 bases and J lost 7, with 11 bases in between. CDR3 DNA sequence: TGTGCCAGCAACCAGGGGTCGAATTCACCCCTCCACTTT. Protein: CASNQGSNSPLHF.

This clone was detected once. The rearrangement uses TRBV27 and TRBJ2-7; D unresolved. This CDR3 comprises 13 residues. Germline V gene data show CDR1 as MNHEY and CDR2 as SMNVEV (reference sequence). Trimming removed 6 bases from V and 7 bases from J, with 16 bases in between. CDR3 region: CASSTPRTLEQYF. CDR3 DNA: TGTGCCAGCAGCACCCCCCGGACCCTTGAGCAGTACTTC.

J is TRBJ2-7 and V is TRBV6-5; no clear D. Trimming shortened V by 3 bases and J by 2 bases, and 8 bases separated the two germline ends. Germline lookup yields CDR1 MNHEY and CDR2 SVGAGI. The CDR3 runs to 13 residues. The CDR3 sequence: CASSYDGTYEQYF. The DNA of the CDR3 is TGTGCCAGCAGTTATGACGGAACCTACGAGCAGTACTTC.

The chain is built from TRBV27 and TRBJ1-2; 10 bases are a match to TRBD1. The germline gives CDR1 MNHEY, CDR2 SMNVEV (reference sequence). The CDR3 sequence is 16 residues long. V shed 5 bases and J 6 bases; nucleotides not matched to a gene: 12. The chain's CDR3 is CASSPRRDRGLNGYTF. The CDR3 bases are TGTGCCAGCAGTCCTCGCAGGGACAGGGGTTTAAATGGCTACACCTTC.